This T cell receptor beta chain was sequenced during a study of OX40 agonist ivuxolimab in advanced cancers. Study-level information: Prior anti-PD-1, anti-PD-L1 or anti-CTLA-4 therapy did not bar entry, and roughly 40% had some.

Patients were excluded for autoimmune disease history or systemic immunosuppression. Concerning this clone: Its antigen is not identified.

Sequenced by immunoSEQ multiplex PCR; TCRdb stores in-frame clones only, minus some. The sample includes about 80,000 clones, 86% of them seen just once. Study conclusions and caveats: CD8+ T cells averaged more expanded clones than CD4+.

Germline V gene lookup returns CDR1 ENHRY and CDR2 SYGVKD. V dropped 3 bases and J dropped 2 bases, with 9 bases sitting between them. CDR3 length equals 14 residues. The input for sequencing was CD4+ or CD8+ T cells sorted from blood, taken in a trial of the OX40 agonist ivuxolimab. The TCR sequence derives from an adult with an advanced solid tumor such as melanoma, head and neck, liver or kidney cancer. The chain employs TRBV10-3 and TRBJ2-3, with D unclear. The CDR3 DNA reads as TGTGCCATCAGTGATCTGGTCCCCACAGATACGCAGTATTTT. Protein sequence: CAISDLVPTDTQYF.